This is a list of T cell receptor beta chains from one sample in a study of blood T cell repertoires in COVID-19. Some clones are missing from TCRdb's copy, which holds only in-frame ones; the method was immunoSEQ multiplex PCR. The table records around 98,000 clones, roughly 80% of them present only once. The sample consisted of peripheral blood. These receptors were taken from a man aged 70-80 years with active or convalescent COVID-19. The CDR3 runs from the conserved cysteine through the conserved F or W. D genes are given only for firm matches. Only some rows state a clone size, as once, few, many or a class for expanded clones.

cdr3_aa cdr3_nt j_call v_call clone_size d_call
CASSPPKRGPTDTQYF TGTGCCAGCTCCCCTCCAAAGCGGGGGCCCACAGATACGCAGTATTTT TRBJ2-3 TRBV18 NA TRBD2
CASSLIGVSGNTIYF TGTGCCAGCAGCTTGATCGGGGTCTCTGGAAACACCATATATTTT TRBJ1-3 TRBV5-6 NA NA
CASSTFGQPQHF TGTGCCAGCAGTACCTTCGGTCAGCCCCAGCATTTT TRBJ1-5 TRBV12-3/TRBV12-4 NA NA
CASSIGLAGPDTQYF TGTGCCAGCAGCATAGGACTAGCCGGGCCAGATACGCAGTATTTT TRBJ2-3 TRBV7-6 NA TRBD2
CASSRGQGNEKLFF TGCGCCAGCAGCCGGGGACAGGGTAATGAAAAACTGTTTTTT TRBJ1-4 TRBV5-1 NA TRBD1
CASSQGAGGGQETQYF TGCGCCAGCAGCCAAGGAGCGGGGGGTGGGCAAGAGACCCAGTACTTC TRBJ2-5 TRBV4-3 NA TRBD2
CASSFPPGTDNEQYF TGTGCCAGCAGCTTTCCACCCGGGACAGACAACGAGCAGTACTTC TRBJ2-7 TRBV2 NA TRBD1
CASKATGGLNSPLHF TGTGCCAGCAAAGCGACAGGGGGCCTTAATTCACCCCTCCACTTT TRBJ1-6 TRBV6-1 NA TRBD1
CASSSRELNTEAFF TGTGCCAGCAGCTCCAGGGAACTTAACACTGAAGCTTTCTTT TRBJ1-1 TRBV7-6 NA NA
CARDGTGQGITGELFF TGTGCCAGGGACGGGACGGGACAGGGGATCACCGGGGAGCTGTTTTTT TRBJ2-2 TRBV7-9 NA TRBD1
CASSPKGLAVSSYNEQFF TGTGCCAGCAGCCCAAAGGGACTAGCGGTATCCTCCTACAATGAGCAGTTCTTC TRBJ2-1 TRBV7-8 NA TRBD2
CASSYPGTGGVNEQFF TGTGCCAGCAGTTACCCCGGGACAGGGGGGGTCAATGAGCAGTTCTTC TRBJ2-1 TRBV6-5 many TRBD1
CASSKTGPGANVLTF TGTGCCAGCAGCAAAACAGGGCCCGGGGCCAACGTCCTGACTTTC TRBJ2-6 TRBV9 NA NA
CASTRSSGNTIYF TGTGCCAGTACCCGGAGCTCTGGAAACACCATATATTTT TRBJ1-3 TRBV6-5 NA NA
CASSHSTQETQYF TGTGCCAGCAGCCATAGTACCCAAGAGACCCAGTACTTC TRBJ2-5 TRBV12-3/TRBV12-4 few NA
CASSQESGTENSPLHF TGCGCCAGCAGCCAAGAATCCGGGACAGAAAATTCACCCCTCCACTTT TRBJ1-6 TRBV4-1 NA TRBD1
CASSPRLTGANPNEQFF TGTGCCAGCTCACCCCGCCTGACAGGGGCTAACCCTAATGAGCAGTTCTTC TRBJ2-1 TRBV18 NA TRBD1
CASSQPGQGDYGYTF TGCGCCAGCAGCCAACCCGGACAGGGAGACTATGGCTACACCTTC TRBJ1-2 TRBV4-1 NA TRBD1
CASSIDGTGPQHF TGTGCCAGTAGTATAGATGGGACAGGGCCCCAGCATTTT TRBJ1-5 TRBV19 NA TRBD1
CASSYEVSSGNTIYF TGTGCCAGCAGTTACGAAGTCAGCTCTGGAAACACCATATATTTT TRBJ1-3 TRBV6-2/TRBV6-3 NA NA
CASSEGGQGLYGYTF TGTGCCAGCAGCGAGGGGGGACAGGGGCTCTATGGCTACACCTTC TRBJ1-2 TRBV9 NA TRBD1
CASSYVQGARNGQYF TGTGCCAGCAGTTATGTCCAGGGGGCGAGGAACGGGCAGTACTTC TRBJ2-7 TRBV6-2/TRBV6-3 NA TRBD1
CASSESLGFNEQFF TGTGCCAGCAGTGAATCGCTCGGTTTCAATGAGCAGTTCTTC TRBJ2-1 TRBV25-1 NA NA
CASSQDPGRGETQYF TGTGCCAGCAGCCAAGATCCGGGAAGAGGGGAGACCCAGTACTTC TRBJ2-5 TRBV3-1/TRBV3-2 once NA
CASSHHDRVRIYEQYF TGCGCCAGCAGTCACCACGACAGGGTGAGGATATACGAGCAGTACTTC TRBJ2-7 TRBV23-1 few TRBD1
CASSSSRLENIQYF TGTGCCAGCAGTTCTAGTCGGCTGGAAAACATTCAGTACTTC TRBJ2-4 TRBV7-2 NA NA
CATSEGGQETQYF TGTGCCACCAGCGAGGGAGGCCAAGAGACCCAGTACTTC TRBJ2-5 TRBV24-1 NA NA
CASRKQGISDGYTF TGTGCCAGCAGAAAACAGGGGATATCAGATGGCTACACCTTC TRBJ1-2 TRBV27 NA TRBD1
CASSTPGPSGLSSYNEQFF TGTGCCAGCAGCACTCCCGGCCCTAGCGGCCTGAGCTCCTACAATGAGCAGTTCTTC TRBJ2-1 TRBV21-1 few NA
CASSLVAGTYEQYF TGCGCCAGCAGCTTGGTGGCGGGGACCTACGAGCAGTACTTC TRBJ2-7 TRBV5-1 NA NA
CASSARDRDNSPLHF TGTGCCAGCAGTGCCCGGGACAGGGACAATTCACCCCTCCACTTT TRBJ1-6 TRBV2 NA TRBD1
CSASMLGGATNEKLFF TGCAGTGCTAGTATGTTAGGGGGAGCAACTAATGAAAAACTGTTTTTT TRBJ1-4 TRBV20-1 NA NA
CATRALPQGQYF TGTGCCACCAGAGCCCTCCCCCAGGGGCAGTATTTT TRBJ2-3 TRBV24-1 NA NA
CSVDGGAYTF TGCAGCGTTGACGGAGGGGCCTACACCTTC TRBJ1-2 TRBV29-1 NA NA
CASSLVQANGGYTF TGTGCCAGCAGCCTCGTCCAGGCGAATGGTGGCTACACCTTC TRBJ1-2 TRBV7-9 NA NA
CASSLGPLTGFNEQFF TGTGCCAGCAGCTTAGGTCCTTTGACAGGATTCAATGAGCAGTTCTTC TRBJ2-1 TRBV7-3 few NA
CATSQGFYEQYF TGTGCCACCTCACAGGGCTTCTACGAGCAGTACTTC TRBJ2-7 TRBV6-5 few NA
CASSFEAPYEQYF TGTGCCAGCAGCTTCGAGGCACCCTACGAGCAGTACTTC TRBJ2-7 TRBV5-5 NA NA
CASMPPGRGPYGYTF TGTGCCAGTATGCCACCTGGCAGGGGCCCCTATGGCTACACCTTC TRBJ1-2 TRBV19 NA NA
CASSEVWQGGQPQHF TGTGCCAGCAGTGAAGTTTGGCAGGGTGGGCAGCCCCAGCATTTT TRBJ1-5 TRBV6-1 NA NA
CASSLETARSYEQYF TGTGCCAGCAGCCTAGAAACAGCCCGCTCCTACGAGCAGTACTTC TRBJ2-7 TRBV7-8 NA NA
CASSSPRRGGTEAFF TGTGCCAGCAGCTCCCCGAGGAGGGGAGGGACTGAAGCTTTCTTT TRBJ1-1 TRBV5-6 NA NA
CASSLGRGGSFGEQFF TGTGCCAGCAGCTTAGGTCGGGGGGGGTCATTTGGTGAGCAGTTCTTC TRBJ2-1 TRBV11-3 NA TRBD2
CASSSPGQGNQPQHF TGTGCCAGCAGCTCCCCGGGACAGGGCAATCAGCCCCAGCATTTT TRBJ1-5 TRBV11-2 NA TRBD1
CASSLGVDQETQYF TGTGCCAGCAGCTTAGGTGTAGACCAAGAGACCCAGTACTTC TRBJ2-5 TRBV7-9 NA NA
CASSRLGQGDTEAFF TGTGCCAGCAGCCGATTGGGGCAGGGGGACACTGAAGCTTTCTTT TRBJ1-1 TRBV7-9 NA TRBD1
CARPLPASGGSDTQYF TGTGCTAGACCCCTCCCTGCTAGCGGGGGCTCAGATACGCAGTATTTT TRBJ2-3 TRBV12-5 NA TRBD2